These T cell receptor beta chains were read from a single sample in a study of blood T cell repertoires in COVID-19. Assay: immunoSEQ multiplex PCR; the TCRdb copy retains only in-frame clones and omits some. The sample records about 160,000 clones, more than 65% being singletons. Sequences were obtained from peripheral blood. The receptors come from a woman over 75 with active or convalescent COVID-19. Each CDR3 is given with its conserved first and last residue.

TRBV3-1/TRBV3-2	CAVSRTSGIGEQFF
TRBV5-6	CASSLGLAVSYEQYF
TRBV7-9	CASSLVSAYEQYF
TRBV2	CATLAGPNNEQFF
TRBV28	CASSPVEAETQYF
TRBV19	CASKQASTDTQYF
TRBV10-3	CAISGGNTEAFF
TRBV9	CASSVANVAGGLETQYF
TRBV30	CAWSVWGGVTEAFF
TRBV7-2	CASSLRGGTEAFF